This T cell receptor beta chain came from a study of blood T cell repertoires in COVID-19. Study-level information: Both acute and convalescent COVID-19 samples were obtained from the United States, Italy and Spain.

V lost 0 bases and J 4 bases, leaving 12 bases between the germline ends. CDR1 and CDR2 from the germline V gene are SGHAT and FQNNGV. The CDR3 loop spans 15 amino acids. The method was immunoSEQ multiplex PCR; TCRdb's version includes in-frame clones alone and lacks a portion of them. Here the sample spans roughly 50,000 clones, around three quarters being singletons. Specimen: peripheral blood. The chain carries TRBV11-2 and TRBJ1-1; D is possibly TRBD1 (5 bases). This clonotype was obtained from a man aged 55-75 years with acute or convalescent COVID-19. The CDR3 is CASSLDPGPSTEAFF. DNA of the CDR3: TGTGCCAGCAGCTTAGATCCAGGGCCCAGCACTGAAGCTTTCTTT.